The source of this T cell receptor (beta chain) is a study of cytomegalovirus exposure and HLA in healthy donors. Study-wide points: In a later analysis, V- and J-gene trimming of beta chains associated with a DCLRE1C missense variant, replicated independently. Apparent HLA restriction characterized most CMV-associated TCR beta chains in a later analysis.

Each of the donors was a healthy bone marrow donor. The table lists this clone with a count of one. Its antigen is not identified. PCR primers comprised 60 Vbeta and 13 Jbeta primers. The method was immunoSEQ multiplex PCR; TCRdb's version includes in-frame clones alone and lacks a portion of them. Among around 140,000 clones, around two thirds were seen once, and the ten largest hold under 2.5%. The sample was PBMCs. The receptor was isolated from a woman aged 60-75 years in good health and CMV-seropositive.

CDR3 sequence reads: CAISEGGATEQYF. For the CDR3, the DNA is TGTGCCATCAGTGAAGGTGGGGCCACCGAGCAGTACTTC. J is TRBJ2-7 and V is TRBV10-3, with D perhaps matching TRBD1 (5 bases). The ends were cut back, 3 bases at V and 6 bases at J, with 12 bases in the middle. Germline CDR1 ENHRY, CDR2 SYGVKD. The CDR3 contains 13 residues.